This TCR beta chain originates from a study of blood T cell repertoires in COVID-19. Turning to the study itself: Samples of COVID-19 (acute and convalescent) were obtained from the United States, Italy and Spain. Nucleic acid was either cDNA or gDNA, and it came from T cells, B-cell-depleted T cells, or PBMCs.

The authors' processing: Amplification from reference gene primers served as the basis for estimated nucleated cell counts. TCRdb keeps only in-frame clones here, not all; method: immunoSEQ multiplex PCR. V and J calls and clone size are copied from that table; D and trimming were computed from the DNA. The table has some 48,000 clones, roughly 84% seen once. CDR1 GTSNPN and CDR2 SVGIG come from the germline V gene (reference sequence). The CDR3 extends over 14 amino acids. J gave up 5 bases and V 7 bases, and 5 bases lay outside the gene matches. The material sequenced was peripheral blood. The receptor was isolated from a man between 45 and 60 years old with acute or convalescent COVID-19. The chain combines TRBV30 with TRBJ2-5; the match to TRBD2 covers 15 bases. CDR3 protein: CALGLAGGPETQYF. CDR3 coding DNA: TGTGCCTTAGGACTAGCGGGGGGGCCTGAGACCCAGTACTTC. Full variable domain (outside the CDR3, taken from reference TRBV30 and TRBJ2-5): SQTIHQWPATLVQPVGSPLSLECTVEGTSNPNLYWYRQAAGRGLQLLFYSVGIGQISSEVPQNLSASRPQDRQFILSSKKLLLSDSGFYLCALGLAGGPETQYFGPGTRLLVL.